The 18 T cell receptor beta chains below all came from one sample that was sequenced in a study of blood T cell repertoires in COVID-19. The data were produced by immunoSEQ multiplex PCR, yet TCRdb's version contains in-frame clones alone and is incomplete. The sample consists of around 260,000 clones, under 90% of them appearing once. Input material: peripheral blood. The receptor source for this set is a man aged 60 to 75 with acute or convalescent COVID-19.

The chain links TRBV11-2 to TRBJ2-3; 9 nucleotides line up with TRBD2. Germline CDR1 is SGHAT and CDR2 is FQNNGV. CDR3 size: 15 residues. Trimming removed 7 bases from V and 1 base from J; junction bases left unmatched: 6. CDR3 sequence reads: CASTPSGARTDTQYF. CDR3 nucleotides: TGTGCCAGCACCCCTAGCGGGGCCCGCACAGATACGCAGTATTTT. Together with reference TRBV11-2 and TRBJ2-3, the CDR3 gives the full variable domain: EAGVAQSPRYKIIEKRQSVAFWCNPISGHATLYWYQQILGQGPKLLIQFQNNGVVDDSQLPKDRFSAERLKGVDSTLKIQPAKLEDSAVYLCASTPSGARTDTQYFGPGTRLTVL.

CDR3 in amino acids: CAWGGGQGTYEQYF. DNA of the CDR3: TGTGCCTGGGGAGGGGGACAGGGTACCTACGAGCAGTACTTC. The chain carries TRBV30 and TRBJ2-7; TRBD1 aligns across 9 bases. This CDR3 is built from 14 residues. Per germline, CDR1 GTSNPN and CDR2 SVGIG (reference sequence). V shed 5 bases, J shed 2 bases, and the junction held 7 bases outside the gene matches.

The chain joins TRBV6-6 to TRBJ1-5, with TRBD1 as a possible D gene (6 bases). V was clipped by 0 bases and J by 8 bases, with 17 bases between them. The CDR3 loop spans 16 amino acids. Germline values: CDR1 MNHNY, CDR2 SVGAGI (reference sequence). The CDR3 sequence: CASSYSIGGEGEPQHF. Here the CDR3 DNA reads TGTGCCAGCAGTTACTCGATAGGGGGGGAGGGAGAGCCCCAGCATTTT.

This clone has just a few counts. V usage is TRBV7-9 and J usage is TRBJ1-2; D is unresolved. V was trimmed by 5 bases and J by 0 bases, leaving 16 bases between them. There are 16 residues in the CDR3. Per germline, CDR1 SEHNR and CDR2 FQNEAQ (reference sequence). CDR3 sequence (DNA): TGTGCCAGCAGCCCCCCCCGTTTTTTAGCTAACTATGGCTACACCTTC. Protein product: CASSPPRFLANYGYTF.

The V gene is TRBV6-2 or TRBV6-3, the J gene TRBJ1-5, with unresolved D. Trimming removed 3 bases at V and 4 bases at J, with 7 bases between. The germline gives CDR1 MNHEY, CDR2 SVGEGT. The CDR3 runs 13 residues. The CDR3 reads CASSYSLNQPQHF. CDR3 coding DNA: TGTGCCAGCAGTTATTCCCTAAATCAGCCCCAGCATTTT.

This clone was counted once. This chain links TRBV9 with TRBJ2-1; 12 bases align to TRBD2. The CDR3 has 16 amino acids. Germline assignment: CDR1 SGDLS and CDR2 YYNGEE. Trimming at V came to 3 bases and at J to 4 bases, leaving 5 bases not matched to a gene. CDR3 residues: CASSAFLAGGYNEQFF. CDR3 coding DNA: TGTGCCAGCAGCGCCTTTCTAGCGGGAGGGTACAATGAGCAGTTCTTC.

This chain uses TRBV5-6 with TRBJ1-3; TRBD1 aligns across 10 bases. Germline V gene data show CDR1 as SGHDT and CDR2 as YYEEEE. The ends lost 1 base at V and 2 bases at J; junction bases unmatched: 6. The CDR3 sequence is 17 residues long. The CDR3: CASSLFGTGAAGNTIYF. The CDR3 DNA sequence: TGTGCCAGCAGCTTGTTCGGGACAGGGGCGGCTGGAAACACCATATATTTT.

This clone was observed a handful of times. The chain employs TRBV18 and TRBJ1-5, with D perhaps TRBD1 (5 bases). Germline V gene data show CDR1 as KGHSH and CDR2 as LQKENI. V lost 0 bases, J lost 0 bases, and 9 bases lay in between. CDR3 length: 16 amino acids. DNA of the CDR3: TGTGCCAGCTCACCACCCGACAGCTATAGCAATCAGCCCCAGCATTTT. It specifies CASSPPDSYSNQPQHF.

The chain has TRBV6-2 or TRBV6-3 and TRBJ2-7; 8 nucleotides line up with TRBD2. V gave up 2 bases and J gave up 0 bases; unmatched junction bases: 6. Looked up from germline, CDR1 is MNHEY and CDR2 is SVGEGT. This CDR3 comprises 16 residues. CDR3 in amino acids: CASSYDPSGYSYEQYF. CDR3 DNA sequence: TGTGCCAGCAGTTACGATCCTAGCGGGTACTCCTACGAGCAGTACTTC.

A word on this clone: The junction departs from the called germline gene at one end, perhaps through a read error. The chain combines TRBV9 with TRBJ1-4, with D unresolved. The CDR3 sequence is 11 residues long. Germline V lookup: CDR1 SGDLS, CDR2 YYNGEE. Here the CDR3 reads CASSVPPTWIF. In DNA form, the CDR3 reads TGTGCCAGCAGCGTCCCCCCGACATGGATATTT.

This rearrangement joins TRBV6-5 to TRBJ2-7, with D perhaps TRBD1 (5 bases). Trimming cost V 3 bases and J 3 bases, with 6 bases left between them. The CDR3 is made up of 12 amino acids. Germline V lookup: CDR1 MNHEY, CDR2 SVGAGI. The CDR3 sequence is CASSYQGYEQYF. For the CDR3, the DNA is TGTGCCAGCAGTTATCAGGGCTACGAGCAGTACTTC.

This chain links TRBV5-1 with TRBJ2-7, with D perhaps TRBD1 (6 bases). This CDR3 is built from 13 residues. The germline V and J ends were trimmed by 4 bases and 4 bases, with 12 bases remaining between them. Germline V gene data show CDR1 as SGHRS and CDR2 as YFSETQ. DNA of the CDR3: TGCGCCAGCAGCCCCGGACAGCATTACGAGCAGTACTTC. Its protein is CASSPGQHYEQYF. The full variable domain, with the rest looked up from reference TRBV5-1 and TRBJ2-7, is KAGVTQTPRYLIKTRGQQVTLSCSPISGHRSVSWYQQTPGQGLQFLFEYFSETQRNKGNFPGRFSGRQFSNSRSEMNVSTLELGDSALYLCASSPGQHYEQYFGPGTRLTVT.

V usage is TRBV5-1 and J usage is TRBJ2-7; 10 nucleotides match TRBD1. The CDR3 is 15 residues long. Germline CDR1 is SGHRS and CDR2 is YFSETQ. V lost 4 bases, J lost 4 bases, and 8 bases stayed unmatched. The CDR3 protein is CASSTGTGVRYEQYF. DNA of the CDR3: TGCGCCAGCAGCACGGGGACAGGGGTACGGTACGAGCAGTACTTC.

This clone appeared once. The chain combines TRBV5-4 with TRBJ2-3, with TRBD1 identical over 8 bases. Trimming took 4 bases from V and 4 from J; bases not matched to a gene: 11. CDR3 length: 16 amino acids. Germline CDR1 and CDR2: SGHNT and YYREEE (reference sequence). As DNA, the CDR3 is TGTGCCAGCAGCCCCTCCGGGACAGGTAGAGCAGATACGCAGTATTTT. Its protein product is CASSPSGTGRADTQYF.

The V and J genes are TRBV5-1 and TRBJ2-7; 8 bases map to TRBD1. This CDR3 contains 15 residues. V was clipped by 3 bases and J by 4 bases; unmatched bases: 9. Germline values: CDR1 SGHRS, CDR2 YFSETQ. This CDR3 is CASSYEAGTGYEQYF. CDR3 sequence (DNA): TGCGCCAGCAGCTACGAGGCGGGGACAGGATACGAGCAGTACTTC. Full variable domain (remainder filled in from reference TRBV5-1 and TRBJ2-7): KAGVTQTPRYLIKTRGQQVTLSCSPISGHRSVSWYQQTPGQGLQFLFEYFSETQRNKGNFPGRFSGRQFSNSRSEMNVSTLELGDSALYLCASSYEAGTGYEQYFGPGTRLTVT.

The chain uses TRBV4-1 and TRBJ1-2; D perhaps matches TRBD1 (6 bases). CDR3 size: 13 residues. Per the germline V gene, CDR1 is MGHRA and CDR2 is YSYEKL. Trimming took off 1 base at V and 8 bases at J, with 11 bases between the two ends. CDR3 in DNA: TGCGCCAGCAGCCAAGTGGGGGCGGAAGGCTACACCTTC. As protein: CASSQVGAEGYTF.

V and J are TRBV20-1 and TRBJ1-3, with D unclear. The CDR3 consists of 14 residues. The germline gives CDR1 DFQATT, CDR2 SNEGSKA (reference sequence). V gave up 3 bases and J gave up 4 bases, with 13 bases separating them. DNA for the CDR3: TGCAGTGCTAGTACGGGAGCATCAGGAAACACCATATATTTT. It codes for CSASTGASGNTIYF.

The chain is built from TRBV5-1 and TRBJ1-1, with a tentative D call TRBD1 (5 bases). The CDR3 extends over 11 amino acids. Germline values: CDR1 SGHRS, CDR2 YFSETQ. The CDR3 reads CASGSNTEAFF. The CDR3 DNA reads TGCGCTTCAGGGTCGAACACTGAAGCTTTCTTT.